This TCR beta chain was found in a study of blood T cell repertoires in COVID-19. This clone has only one observation. The CDR3 covers 16 residues. TCRdb's table, derived via immunoSEQ multiplex PCR, lists solely in-frame clones and lacks some. This sample has 70,000 to 100,000 clones; 80% to 90% occur once, and the top ten carry roughly 8.7%. The sample comprised peripheral blood. The chain links TRBV21-1 to TRBJ2-7; the D call of TRBD1 is as the table states it, not checked on the DNA. TRBV21-1 is a known pseudogene. The TCR was taken from a woman in her 70s with acute or convalescent COVID-19. The CDR3 loop reads CASSKKSDSPPYEQYF. In nucleotides, the CDR3 is TGTGCCAGCAGCAAAAAGTCCGACAGTCCGCCCTACGAGCAGTACTTC.